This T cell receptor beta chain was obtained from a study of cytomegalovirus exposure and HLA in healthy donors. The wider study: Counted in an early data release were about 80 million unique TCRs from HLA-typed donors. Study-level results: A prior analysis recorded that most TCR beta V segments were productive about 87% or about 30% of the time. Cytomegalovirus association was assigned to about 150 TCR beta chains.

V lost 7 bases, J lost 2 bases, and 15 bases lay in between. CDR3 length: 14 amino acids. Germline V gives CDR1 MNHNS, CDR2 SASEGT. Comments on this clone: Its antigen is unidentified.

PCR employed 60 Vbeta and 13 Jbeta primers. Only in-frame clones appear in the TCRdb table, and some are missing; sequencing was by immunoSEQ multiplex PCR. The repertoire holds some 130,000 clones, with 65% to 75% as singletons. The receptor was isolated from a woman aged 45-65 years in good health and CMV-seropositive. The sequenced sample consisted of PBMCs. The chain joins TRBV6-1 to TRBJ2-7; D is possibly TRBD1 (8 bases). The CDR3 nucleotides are TGTGCCAGCAAACAGGGGGGGATCGCCTACGAGCAGTACTTC. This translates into CASKQGGIAYEQYF.